The sequence of this T cell receptor beta chain was determined in a study of blood T cell repertoires in COVID-19. Measured with immunoSEQ multiplex PCR; TCRdb has only the in-frame clones, and not every one. This table has about 260,000 clones, 80% to 90% appearing once. This clone was observed once. This TCR came from a woman in her thirties or forties with acute or convalescent COVID-19. The sequenced sample consisted of peripheral blood.

The CDR3 sequence is CASSYGVSYEQYV. The CDR3 DNA reads as TGTGCCAGCAGTTACGGAGTTTCCTACGAGCAGTACGTC. The chain joins TRBV6-6 to TRBJ2-7; no clear D. This CDR3 comprises 13 residues. The germline V gene has CDR1 MNHNY and CDR2 SVGAGI (reference sequence). V lost 2 bases and J 1 base, leaving 6 bases between the germline ends.